The T cell receptor (beta chain) under discussion was sequenced for a study of response to subunit inactivated influenza vaccine. Germline trimming cut 6 bases from V and 4 bases from J; bases unmatched to any gene: 13. Germline V gene sequence: CDR1 DFQATT, CDR2 SNEGSKA (reference sequence). There are 16 residues in the CDR3. Study-wide results and limits: Authors suggested that a seasonal influenza vaccination recruits few new T cells each time.

TCRdb called the RT-PCR reads again in MiXCR, with one record for every CDR3 protein. Here the sample spans more than 600,000 distinct CDR3 sequences, about a fifth being singletons. A word on this clonotype: The antigen remains undetermined.

The starting material was PBMCs from blood, obtained 5 to 6 days after vaccination. This rearrangement joins TRBV20-1 to TRBJ2-7; 12 bases are shared with TRBD1. This clonotype originated in a man aged 50 to 60 who received an inactivated influenza vaccine. The CDR3 coding sequence is TGCAGTGCGAAAGGGACAGGGGGCGCAGGTATTTACGAGCAGTACTTC. Amino acids: CSAKGTGGAGIYEQYF.